This T cell receptor beta chain was profiled in a study of cytomegalovirus exposure and HLA in healthy donors. Notes on the study in general: An analysis done earlier found most TCR beta V segments productive about 90% or about 30% of the time.

V was clipped by 6 bases and J by 2 bases, with 10 bases between them. The CDR3 is made up of 14 amino acids. Per germline, CDR1 SNHLY and CDR2 FYNNEI. Notes on this clone: Antigen unknown.

PCR was performed using 60 Vbeta and 13 Jbeta primers. Assay: immunoSEQ multiplex PCR; the TCRdb copy retains only in-frame clones and omits some. The sample yields 63,000 or so clones, around 73% seen once. The TCR originated in a man aged 50-60 years in good health and CMV-seronegative. V gene TRBV2 combines with J gene TRBJ2-2; a weak D match, TRBD2 (5 bases). Sequences were obtained from PBMCs. The CDR3 reads CASSRTFNTGELFF. The CDR3 bases are TGTGCCAGCAGCAGGACTTTTAACACCGGGGAGCTGTTTTTT.